These 26 T cell receptor beta chains originate from one sample sequenced in a study of Ad26.COV2.S vaccination and SARS-CoV-2 variants. Profiled with immunoSEQ multiplex PCR; TCRdb holds only in-frame clones, not every one. The sample lists hundreds of thousands of clones; less than 90% were seen once. Treatment given: 15 to 20 received Ad26.COV2.S at low or high dose, single or two shots; about 5 received placebo; per-sample allocation not given. Sampling was performed 63 days after the first vaccine or placebo injection. Specimen: peripheral blood, collected in a trial of Ad26.COV2.S vaccine versus placebo. Source of these receptors: a person between 18 and 65 years old who received the Ad26.COV2.S COVID-19 vaccine or a placebo.

The rearrangement uses TRBV7-9 and TRBJ2-5; the D call may be TRBD1 or TRBD2 (5 bases each). The germline CDR1 and CDR2 sequences are SEHNR and FQNEAQ (reference sequence). This CDR3 has 15 amino acids. V was pared by 1 base and J by 1 base, with 10 bases between. CDR3 amino acids: CASSLVGDLQETQYF. The DNA for the CDR3 is TGTGCCAGCAGCTTAGTAGGGGACCTCCAAGAGACCCAGTACTTC.

The J gene is TRBJ2-5, the V gene TRBV5-6, with D unclear. There are 13 residues in the CDR3. Germline V gene sequence: CDR1 SGHDT, CDR2 YYEEEE. Deletions cut 0 bases from V and 5 bases from J, with 8 bases between. The CDR3 spells CASSLEETETQYF. The CDR3 region has the DNA TGTGCCAGCAGCTTGGAGGAGACTGAGACCCAGTACTTC.

V gene TRBV28 combines with J gene TRBJ2-1; D unresolved. Germline V gene lookup returns CDR1 MDHEN and CDR2 SYDVKM. Trimming cost V 3 bases and J 0 bases, with 6 bases left between them. This CDR3 is 14 amino acids long. In DNA form, the CDR3 reads TGTGCCAGCAGTTTGTCCCCCTCCTACAATGAGCAGTTCTTC. It is translated as CASSLSPSYNEQFF.

The genes are TRBV4-3 and TRBJ1-4, with D tentatively TRBD1 (6 bases). V dropped 0 bases and J dropped 11 bases, with 22 bases sitting between them. The CDR3 has 17 amino acids. Germline-derived CDR1 and CDR2 are LGHNA and YSLEER. The CDR3 nucleotides read TGCGCCAGCAGCCAAGATCTATGGGCAGGGGATAGTGGTAAACTGTTTTTT. Translation: CASSQDLWAGDSGKLFF.

J is TRBJ2-3 and V is TRBV3-1 (or the pseudogene TRBV3-2); TRBD2 aligns across 8 bases. V gave up 1 base and J gave up 2 bases; unmatched junction bases: 11. This CDR3 spans 18 amino acids. CDR1 is LGHDT, CDR2 YNNKEL, per germline (reference sequence). CDR3 loop: CASSQARLAGGLTDTQYF. The CDR3, as DNA: TGTGCCAGCAGCCAAGCCCGTCTGGCGGGGGGACTCACAGATACGCAGTATTTT.

Note on this clone: At the DNA level, this CDR3 is encoded by other sequences in the same sample as well. The J gene is TRBJ1-1, the V gene TRBV2; 7 bases are shared with TRBD1. V lost 6 bases, J lost 1 base, and 2 bases stayed unmatched. Per germline, CDR1 SNHLY and CDR2 FYNNEI. The length of the CDR3 is 13 residues. DNA for the CDR3: TGTGCCAGCAGGGGACAGCCGAACACTGAAGCTTTCTTT. Translated: CASRGQPNTEAFF.

The chain combines TRBV3-1 (or the pseudogene TRBV3-2) with TRBJ1-2; weak D call: TRBD1 (5 bases). With 4 bases removed from V and 8 bases from J, the gap between germline ends came to 17 bases. Germline loops: CDR1 LGHDT, CDR2 YNNKEL (reference sequence). This CDR3 region has 14 residues. CDR3 sequence: CASSRATAWGGYTF. The CDR3, as DNA: TGTGCCAGCAGCCGTGCGACAGCCTGGGGAGGCTACACCTTC.

V and J are TRBV28 and TRBJ1-3, with a possible D match to TRBD1 (5 bases). CDR1 and CDR2 (germline): MDHEN, SYDVKM. The germline V and J ends were trimmed by 3 bases and 7 bases, with 25 bases remaining between them. CDR3 length equals 18 residues. As DNA, the CDR3 is TGTGCCAGCAGTTTGGCGAACGGGACTCCCAAGTGGGGTAACACCATATATTTT. Its translation is CASSLANGTPKWGNTIYF.

The chain recombines TRBV19 with TRBJ2-1; weak D call: TRBD2 (5 bases). With 4 bases removed from V and 0 bases from J, the gap between germline ends came to 13 bases. This CDR3 has 16 residues. The germline CDR1 and CDR2 sequences are LNHDA and SQIVND (reference sequence). The CDR3 loop is CASSTGLLFSYNEQFF. The CDR3, as DNA: TGTGCCAGTAGTACCGGACTCCTCTTCTCCTACAATGAGCAGTTCTTC.

The chain employs TRBV27 and TRBJ2-1; D is possibly TRBD1 (5 bases). Trimming stripped 3 bases from V and 7 bases from J, with 16 bases between. Germline CDR1 reads MNHEY; CDR2 reads SMNVEV (reference sequence). This CDR3 has 15 residues. CDR3 in DNA: TGTGCCAGCAGTTTTGTGAACAGGCTCGAGAATGAGCAGTTCTTC. This encodes CASSFVNRLENEQFF.

V is TRBV7-2 and J is TRBJ2-7; 8 positions match TRBD2. Trimming removed 2 bases from V and 7 bases from J; junction bases left unmatched: 10. This CDR3 comprises 15 residues. Germline-derived CDR1 and CDR2 are SGHTA and FQGNSA. CDR3 region: CASSLSKRGSGEQYF. In DNA, the CDR3 is TGTGCCAGCAGCTTAAGTAAGCGGGGGTCAGGGGAGCAGTACTTC.

J is TRBJ2-1 and V is TRBV12-3 or TRBV12-4; D may be TRBD2 (6 bases). V was cut by 4 bases and J by 12 bases, with 13 bases left in between. There are 12 residues in the CDR3. The CDR3 nucleotides read TGTGCCAGCAGTTCCGGGGGAACGGTGCAGTTCTTC. This encodes CASSSGGTVQFF.

V usage is TRBV10-3 and J usage is TRBJ1-2; 9 bases agree with TRBD1. Germline lookup yields CDR1 ENHRY and CDR2 SYGVKD. The CDR3 runs to 15 residues. Trimming at V came to 8 bases and at J to 4 bases, leaving 11 bases not matched to a gene. CDR3 sequence: CAIANPGTGTYGYTF. CDR3 nucleotides: TGTGCCATCGCCAACCCCGGGACAGGGACCTATGGCTACACCTTC.

Only a few counts were recorded for this clone. The rearrangement links TRBV7-9 to TRBJ2-7; tentatively, D is TRBD1 or TRBD2 (6 bases each). Germline CDR1 SEHNR, CDR2 FQNEAQ (reference sequence). V was shortened by 3 bases and J by 2 bases, with 23 bases between the two germline ends. The length of the CDR3 is 18 residues. CDR3 region: CASSFSPFSGATAYEQYF. For the CDR3, the DNA is TGTGCCAGCAGCTTTTCCCCCTTTTCGGGGGCGACGGCCTACGAGCAGTACTTC. The variable domain in full, completed from reference TRBV7-9 and TRBJ2-7, reads DTGVSQNPRHKITKRGQNVTFRCDPISEHNRLYWYRQTLGQGPEFLTYFQNEAQLEKSRLLSDRFSAERPKGSFSTLEIQRTEQGDSAMYLCASSFSPFSGATAYEQYFGPGTRLTVT.

The chain employs TRBV6-5 and TRBJ2-7; 7 bases agree with TRBD2. This CDR3 contains 15 residues. Germline lookup yields CDR1 MNHEY and CDR2 SVGAGI. V gave up 6 bases and J gave up 0 bases; unmatched junction bases: 8. The DNA of the CDR3 is TGTGCCAGCAGAACCTTCCCTAGCGGCTCCTACGAGCAGTACTTC. Translating gives CASRTFPSGSYEQYF.

The V gene is TRBV7-9, the J gene TRBJ2-1; D tentatively fits TRBD1 or TRBD2 (5 bases each). V was trimmed by 5 bases and J by 12 bases, leaving 11 bases between them. CDR1 SEHNR and CDR2 FQNEAQ come from the germline V gene (reference sequence). The CDR3 spans 11 residues. CDR3 protein: CASSNRDGQFF. As DNA, the CDR3 is TGTGCCAGCAGCAACCGGGACGGGCAGTTCTTC.

To note about this clone: At one end, the junction sequence differs from germline, possibly due to a read error. The chain uses TRBV5-1 and TRBJ2-4; D is unresolved. The germline V gene has CDR1 SGHRS and CDR2 YFSETQ. CDR3 length equals 8 residues. The CDR3 is CASSLGPF. Here the CDR3 DNA reads TGCGCCAGCAGCTTGGGACCCTTC.

The chain has TRBV5-5 and TRBJ1-1, with 8 bases that match TRBD1. CDR3 length: 15 amino acids. Germline V gene data show CDR1 as SGHKS and CDR2 as YYEKEE (reference sequence). V lost 4 bases to trimming and J lost 5 bases; unmatched junction nucleotides: 10. CDR3 nucleotide sequence: TGTGCCAGCAGCCCGATCGGACAGGGAGGAACTGAAGCTTTCTTT. Translating gives CASSPIGQGGTEAFF.

This clone came up once. The chain combines TRBV4-2 with TRBJ2-3, with 10 bases lining up with TRBD1. CDR3 size: 18 residues. The V gene's germline CDR1 is LGHNA and CDR2 YNFKEQ. Trimming took 4 bases from V and 1 from J; bases not matched to a gene: 11. CDR3 residues: CASSPRSTGGDGTDTQYF. The CDR3, as DNA: TGTGCCAGCAGCCCGCGATCGACAGGGGGCGATGGCACAGATACGCAGTATTTT.

This sequence joins TRBV4-1 and TRBJ2-7; D may match TRBD1 or TRBD2 (5 bases each). CDR3 size: 15 residues. Germline-derived CDR1 and CDR2 are MGHRA and YSYEKL. The V end lost 3 bases, the J end lost 0 bases, and 12 bases lay between the germline ends. This CDR3 is CASSQGRLSSYEQYF. The CDR3 region has the DNA TGCGCCAGCAGCCAGGGACGTTTAAGCTCCTACGAGCAGTACTTC.

This clone was picked up a small number of times. The chain employs TRBV4-2 and TRBJ1-4; D uncertain. Trimming removed 7 bases from V and 6 bases from J, with 18 bases in between. The CDR3 has 15 residues. Germline CDR1 reads LGHNA; CDR2 reads YNFKEQ. CDR3 in DNA: TGTGCCAGCACCACCCGGGCGGGTGTTCATGAAAAACTGTTTTTT. It translates to CASTTRAGVHEKLFF.

The chain employs TRBV9 and TRBJ2-3; TRBD2 matches 11 bases. Germline CDR1 is SGDLS and CDR2 is YYNGEE. The J segment lost 2 bases and the V segment lost 2 bases, leaving 4 bases of the junction unmatched. This CDR3 region has 16 residues. This CDR3 is CASSVGTSGNTDTQYF. CDR3 in DNA: TGTGCCAGCAGCGTGGGGACTAGCGGAAACACAGATACGCAGTATTTT.

The rearrangement uses TRBV28 and TRBJ2-3; TRBD1 matches at 9 bases. The CDR3 is 14 amino acids. Germline CDR1 is MDHEN and CDR2 is SYDVKM. V shed 5 bases, J shed 6 bases, and the junction held 6 bases outside the gene matches. The CDR3 nucleotides are TGTGCCAGCAGTGCGACAGGGGGTGTGGATACGCAGTATTTT. This gives the protein CASSATGGVDTQYF.

The rearrangement joins TRBV19 to TRBJ1-1; D uncertain. V gave up 5 bases and J gave up 8 bases, with 15 bases separating them. CDR1 and CDR2 (germline): LNHDA, SQIVND (reference sequence). There are 13 residues in the CDR3. CDR3 residues: CASSSSSHSEAFF. The CDR3 DNA reads TGTGCCAGTAGTTCGTCGTCCCATTCAGAAGCTTTCTTT.

The chain is built from TRBV9 and TRBJ2-3; possibly TRBD2 for D (5 bases). V lost 3 bases and J 6 bases, leaving 11 bases between the germline ends. Germline values: CDR1 SGDLS, CDR2 YYNGEE. The CDR3 is 13 residues long. CDR3 nucleotides: TGTGCCAGCAGCGCCGATCGAGGGGATACGCAGTATTTT. Amino acids: CASSADRGDTQYF.

This clone occurred a few times. CDR3 amino acids: CASSLGDAQPQHF. In DNA form, the CDR3 reads TGTGCCAGCAGCTTAGGGGACGCACAGCCCCAGCATTTT. This rearrangement joins TRBV7-9 to TRBJ1-5, with D possibly TRBD1 on 5 matching bases. CDR1 and CDR2 (germline): SEHNR, FQNEAQ (reference sequence). The CDR3 loop spans 13 amino acids. The ends were cut back, 1 base at V and 7 bases at J, with 8 bases in the middle.